The 20 T cell receptor beta chains below were found in one sample sequenced in a study of beta chain features in type 1 diabetes. Expressed TCRB transcripts were sequenced after all isolated RNA was converted to cDNA. Profiled with immunoSEQ multiplex PCR; TCRdb holds only in-frame clones, not every one. The sample consists of approximately 160,000 clones, roughly 9% of them appearing once. The sequenced sample was central memory CD4+ T cells from blood. The receptors stem from a woman aged 18-29 years in good health.

This clone was seen a handful of times. The same CDR3 also results from other DNA sequences found in this sample. The rearrangement links TRBV5-1 to TRBJ2-7; TRBD1 matches 8 bases. The V and J ends lost 3 bases and 1 base, in that order; junction bases with no gene match: 3. The CDR3 sequence is 14 residues long. CDR1 and CDR2 from the germline V gene are SGHRS and YFSETQ. The CDR3 loop reads CASSSGTGSYEQYF. Written as DNA, the CDR3 is TGCGCCAGCAGCTCCGGGACAGGATCCTACGAGCAGTACTTC.

Notes on this clone: Additional DNA sequences in this sample encode the identical CDR3. The CDR3 nucleotides read TGTGCCAGTAGTCCCAGACAGGTCTATGGCTACACCTTC. This encodes CASSPRQVYGYTF. This chain uses TRBV19 with TRBJ1-2, with a weak D call TRBD1 (6 bases). This CDR3 contains 13 residues. With 5 bases removed from V and 4 bases from J, the gap between germline ends came to 11 bases. Germline CDR1 reads LNHDA; CDR2 reads SQIVND (reference sequence). The full variable domain, with the rest looked up from reference TRBV19 and TRBJ1-2, is DGGITQSPKYLFRKEGQNVTLSCEQNLNHDAMYWYRQDPGQGLRLIYYSQIVNDFQKGDIAEGYSVSREKKESFPLTVTSAQKNPTAFYLCASSPRQVYGYTFGSGTRLTVV.

The table lists this clone with many counts. The chain has TRBV19 and TRBJ1-2; 7 bases align to TRBD1. Germline V gene lookup returns CDR1 LNHDA and CDR2 SQIVND (reference sequence). The CDR3 loop spans 15 amino acids. V lost 1 base, J lost 8 bases, and 10 bases stayed unmatched. CDR3 DNA: TGTGCCAGTAGTATAGGCGGGACAGATCCTCCGGGCTACACCTTC. Amino acid sequence: CASSIGGTDPPGYTF.

In this sample, this clone turned up a few times. The V and J genes are TRBV2 and TRBJ2-1; 8 nucleotides line up with TRBD2. CDR3 size: 14 residues. V lost 4 bases to trimming and J lost 7 bases; unmatched junction nucleotides: 6. Germline V lookup: CDR1 SNHLY, CDR2 FYNNEI. CDR3 DNA: TGTGCCAGCAGTGGGTATCGGGGGGGGAATGAGCAGTTCTTC. It encodes CASSGYRGGNEQFF.

This clone turned up a few times. The V and J genes are TRBV4-2 and TRBJ1-5; 9 positions agree with TRBD1. With 1 base clipped from V and 5 bases from J, the junction kept 6 bases outside the gene matches. The CDR3 has 16 residues. Germline V gene data show CDR1 as LGHNA and CDR2 as YNFKEQ. This chain's CDR3 is CASSQGTGAEHQPQHF. In DNA, the CDR3 is TGTGCCAGCAGCCAAGGGACAGGGGCGGAACATCAGCCCCAGCATTTT.

J is TRBJ2-1 and V is TRBV18; D gene ambiguous. The V gene lost 3 bases and the J gene lost 7 bases, with 22 bases spanning the gap. The CDR3 runs 17 residues. CDR1 and CDR2 from the germline V gene are KGHSH and LQKENI. Here the CDR3 DNA reads TGTGCCAGCTCACCTTCCCTGGGCGAGAGTTTGGTTAATGAGCAGTTCTTC. This sequence encodes CASSPSLGESLVNEQFF.

A few counts support this clone. The chain employs TRBV6-1 and TRBJ1-2; 11 bases align to TRBD1. There are 15 residues in the CDR3. With V trimmed by 6 bases and J by 3 bases, 6 bases remained unmatched. Germline V gene data show CDR1 as MNHNS and CDR2 as SASEGT. CDR3 nucleotides: TGTGCCAGCAGCGAGGGACAGGGGGTCCACTATGGCTACACCTTC. This translates into CASSEGQGVHYGYTF.

This clone was counted only a few times. V and J are TRBV6-5 and TRBJ2-3; D might be TRBD2 (6 bases). The CDR3 spans 15 residues. Trimming cost V 6 bases and J 8 bases, with 21 bases left between them. CDR1 is MNHEY, CDR2 SVGAGI, per germline. CDR3 bases: TGTGCCAGCAGCCCTCGGCGGGACGGGATTGGTACGCAGTATTTT. Protein: CASSPRRDGIGTQYF.

The V call is TRBV30, the J call TRBJ2-7; D is undetermined. Germline CDR1 and CDR2: GTSNPN and SVGIG (reference sequence). The CDR3 has 13 residues. The V end lost 3 bases, the J end lost 3 bases, and 12 bases lay between the germline ends. DNA of the CDR3: TGTGCCTGGAGCGCTCAGGTGGGCTACGAGCAGTACTTC. Protein: CAWSAQVGYEQYF.

This clone has just one count. The rearrangement links TRBV19 to TRBJ2-1; 11 nucleotides agree with TRBD1. CDR1 LNHDA and CDR2 SQIVND come from the germline V gene (reference sequence). This CDR3 contains 14 residues. V lost 10 bases, J lost 2 bases, and 4 bases stayed unmatched. The CDR3 region has the DNA TGTGCCACCCGGGGACAGGGGGCCTACAATGAGCAGTTCTTC. Protein product: CATRGQGAYNEQFF.

The V gene is TRBV6-5, the J gene TRBJ2-5, with D perhaps TRBD2 (6 bases). The V end lost 2 bases, the J end lost 1 base, and 11 bases lay between the germline ends. Germline-derived CDR1 and CDR2 are MNHEY and SVGAGI. This CDR3 has 15 residues. The CDR3 loop reads CASSYRGLSQETQYF. The CDR3 coding sequence is TGTGCCAGCAGTTACAGGGGACTTTCCCAAGAGACCCAGTACTTC.

The chain recombines TRBV28 with TRBJ2-7; tentatively, D is TRBD1 (6 bases). The V gene's germline CDR1 is MDHEN and CDR2 SYDVKM. The CDR3 consists of 14 residues. The V and J ends lost 7 bases and 0 bases respectively, with 13 bases between them. The CDR3 reads CASILDRSSYEQYF. Written as DNA, the CDR3 is TGTGCCAGCATTCTCGACAGGAGCTCCTACGAGCAGTACTTC.

The chain uses TRBV6-4 and TRBJ2-1, with 10 positions matching TRBD2. V shed 3 bases and J 4 bases; nucleotides not matched to a gene: 3. The CDR3 sequence is 15 residues long. Germline CDR1 and CDR2: MRHNA and SNTAGT. The CDR3 bases are TGTGCCAGCAGTGAGGGTAGCGGGGGGTACAATGAGCAGTTCTTC. Translated: CASSEGSGGYNEQFF.

The chain combines TRBV4-1 with TRBJ2-3; 9 nucleotides match TRBD2. CDR3 length: 16 amino acids. Germline loops: CDR1 MGHRA, CDR2 YSYEKL. Germline trimming cut 0 bases from V and 5 bases from J; bases unmatched to any gene: 6. CDR3 sequence reads: CASSQEVAGVQDTQYF. In nucleotides, the CDR3 is TGCGCCAGCAGCCAAGAAGTAGCGGGAGTCCAAGATACGCAGTATTTT.

The V gene is TRBV29-1, the J gene TRBJ1-5, with a possible D match to TRBD1 (5 bases). CDR1 is SQVTM, CDR2 ANQGSEA, per germline. The ends were cut back, 1 base at V and 6 bases at J, with 16 bases in the middle. The CDR3 spans 15 residues. CDR3 sequence: CSVEGRQGMGQPQHF. Written as DNA, the CDR3 is TGCAGCGTTGAAGGTCGGCAGGGAATGGGTCAGCCCCAGCATTTT.

Only a few counts were recorded for this clone. The rearrangement links TRBV14 to TRBJ1-5; 7 bases agree with TRBD1. Germline loops: CDR1 SGHDN, CDR2 FVKESK. V lost 5 bases, J lost 3 bases, and 7 bases stayed unmatched. CDR3 size: 15 residues. CDR3 in amino acids: CASSSGGSFNQPQHF. Here the CDR3 DNA reads TGTGCCAGCAGCTCAGGGGGTTCTTTCAATCAGCCCCAGCATTTT.

Comments on this clone: The sample carries other DNA sequences with the same CDR3. CDR3 loop: CAWSVQSNQPQHF. The CDR3 DNA follows: TGTGCCTGGAGTGTACAGAGCAATCAGCCCCAGCATTTT. This chain connects TRBV30 to TRBJ1-5; D is uncertain. The CDR3 covers 13 residues. Germline CDR1 is GTSNPN and CDR2 is SVGIG (reference sequence). With 0 bases removed from V and 1 base from J, the gap between germline ends came to 4 bases.

This clone was seen only a few times. The V gene is TRBV27, the J gene TRBJ1-1, with TRBD1 matching 7 bases. The CDR3 totals 15 residues. The germline CDR1 and CDR2 sequences are MNHEY and SMNVEV (reference sequence). Trimming removed 3 bases from V and 3 bases from J; junction bases left unmatched: 7. CDR3 bases: TGTGCCAGCAGTTTCTCAGTTACAGGGGACACTGAAGCTTTCTTT. Its protein is CASSFSVTGDTEAFF.

V gene TRBV6-5 combines with J gene TRBJ1-4; tentative D call: TRBD1 (5 bases). CDR3 length: 15 amino acids. V gave up 4 bases and J gave up 3 bases, with 12 bases separating them. CDR1 MNHEY and CDR2 SVGAGI come from the germline V gene. Here the CDR3 reads CASSLTVPANEKLFF. As DNA, the CDR3 is TGTGCCAGCAGTTTGACAGTTCCTGCTAATGAAAAACTGTTTTTT.

Only a few counts were recorded for this clone. The V call is TRBV11-2, the J call TRBJ2-6; D is unclear. Germline assignment: CDR1 SGHAT and CDR2 FQNNGV. This CDR3 comprises 15 residues. V was trimmed by 3 bases and J by 5 bases, leaving 11 bases between them. The chain's CDR3 is CASSFSSQRANVLTF. The CDR3 DNA sequence: TGTGCCAGCAGCTTTAGCAGCCAACGGGCCAACGTCCTGACTTTC. Using reference TRBV11-2 and TRBJ2-6 for the parts outside the CDR3, the full variable domain is EAGVAQSPRYKIIEKRQSVAFWCNPISGHATLYWYQQILGQGPKLLIQFQNNGVVDDSQLPKDRFSAERLKGVDSTLKIQPAKLEDSAVYLCASSFSSQRANVLTFGAGSRLTVL.